The next 27 T cell receptor beta chains were all read from a single sample in a study of graft-versus-host responses after intestinal transplantation. Assay used: immunoSEQ multiplex PCR; TCRdb lists only in-frame clones, some missing. Of 13,000 or so clones listed, 35% to 45% are singletons. The specimen comprised alloreactive CD4+ T cells from a mixed lymphocyte reaction culture, sampled before intestinal transplant. The subset: CFSE-low proliferating T cells sorted from approximately 6-day pre-transplant mixed lymphocyte reaction (GvH or HvG direction). All receptors derive from a human patient who received an intestinal transplant.

This clone has more than one count but fewer than ten. The rearrangement joins TRBV7-6 to TRBJ2-7; tentative D call: TRBD2 (6 bases). CDR1 and CDR2 from the germline V gene are SGHVS and FNYEAQ. Trimming took 0 bases from V and 3 from J, leaving 15 bases between them. This CDR3 is built from 16 residues. The CDR3 spells CASSLASGVPLYEQYF. The DNA for the CDR3 is TGTGCCAGCAGCTTAGCGTCGGGGGTACCTCTCTACGAGCAGTACTTC. Full variable domain (remainder filled in from reference TRBV7-6 and TRBJ2-7): GAGVSQSPRYKVTKRGQDVALRCDPISGHVSLYWYRQALGQGPEFLTYFNYEAQQDKSGLPNDRFSAERPEGSISTLTIQRTEQRDSAMYRCASSLASGVPLYEQYFGPGTRLTVT.

The chain combines TRBV6-5 with TRBJ2-7; 11 nucleotides match TRBD1. The germline V gene has CDR1 MNHEY and CDR2 SVGAGI. The CDR3 length is 14 residues. Trimming at V came to 4 bases and at J to 3 bases, leaving 2 bases not matched to a gene. Here the CDR3 reads CASSLGTGGYEQYF. CDR3 bases: TGTGCCAGCAGTTTAGGGACAGGGGGCTACGAGCAGTACTTC.

On this clone itself: The junction differs from germline at one of its ends, possibly a read error. Other nucleotide sequences in the sample specify the same CDR3. The rearrangement uses TRBV7-2 and TRBJ1-1; a possible D gene is TRBD1 (5 bases). Germline loops: CDR1 SGHTA, CDR2 FQGNSA. The CDR3 covers 15 residues. The CDR3 protein is CASSKQIGVNTEAFF. CDR3 sequence (DNA): TGTGCCAGCAGCAAACAAATAGGGGTGAACACTGAAGCCTTCTTT. Filled out from reference TRBV7-2 and TRBJ1-1, the complete variable domain reads GAGVSQSPSNKVTEKGKDVELRCDPISGHTALYWYRQSLGQGLEFLIYFQGNSAPDKSGLPSDRFSAERTGGSVSTLTIQRTQQEDSAVYLCASSKQIGVNTEAFFGQGTRLTVV.

This clone has more than one count but fewer than ten. The chain carries TRBV30 and TRBJ1-5; perhaps TRBD1 as D (5 bases). Germline CDR1 reads GTSNPN; CDR2 reads SVGIG (reference sequence). The CDR3 is 13 residues long. The V end lost 3 bases, the J end lost 3 bases, and 9 bases lay between the germline ends. The CDR3 DNA follows: TGTGCCTGGAGCGACAGCGCCAATCAGCCCCAGCATTTT. Protein: CAWSDSANQPQHF.

A few counts support this clone. The chain carries TRBV25-1 and TRBJ1-1; D unresolved. The CDR3 length is 13 residues. Germline values: CDR1 MGHDK, CDR2 SYGVNS. Between the trimmed V and J ends, which lost 7 bases and 1 base, there was a span of 10 bases. CDR3 loop: CASTTHRNTEAFF. CDR3 DNA sequence: TGTGCCAGCACCACTCATCGGAACACTGAAGCTTTCTTT.

The chain is built from TRBV6-5 and TRBJ1-4; TRBD1 matches 11 bases. The CDR3 consists of 16 residues. Germline CDR1 is MNHEY and CDR2 is SVGAGI. J was trimmed by 7 bases and V by 0 bases; bases with no gene match: 4. The DNA for the CDR3 is TGTGCCAGCAGTTACTCATCGGGACAGGGGGGTGAAAAACTGTTTTTT. It is translated as CASSYSSGQGGEKLFF.

The chain has TRBV9 and TRBJ2-3; 9 bases align to TRBD1. Per germline, CDR1 SGDLS and CDR2 YYNGEE. The CDR3 consists of 16 residues. V dropped 4 bases and J dropped 0; count of bases not matched to a gene: 6. CDR3 sequence reads: CASSRTGDFSTDTQYF. The CDR3 DNA sequence: TGTGCCAGCAGCCGGACAGGGGATTTTAGCACAGATACGCAGTATTTT.

The rearrangement joins TRBV7-9 to TRBJ2-3; 7 nucleotides line up with TRBD2. The J segment lost 2 bases and the V segment lost 5 bases, leaving 13 bases of the junction unmatched. The CDR3 is 17 amino acids. Per the germline V gene, CDR1 is SEHNR and CDR2 is FQNEAQ (reference sequence). This CDR3 reads CASSTTMSGVHTDTQYF. CDR3 DNA sequence: TGTGCCAGCAGCACAACTATGAGCGGGGTTCACACAGATACGCAGTATTTT.

This chain uses TRBV28 with TRBJ2-6, with a weak D call TRBD1 (5 bases). Germline V gives CDR1 MDHEN, CDR2 SYDVKM. Trimming left V 8 bases short and J 0 bases short, with 14 bases between. The CDR3 is 16 amino acids. As DNA, the CDR3 is TGTGCCAGCGCACAGGTGATATTCTCTGGGGCCAACGTCCTGACTTTC. Protein: CASAQVIFSGANVLTF. The whole variable domain, remainder taken from reference TRBV28 and TRBJ2-6, is DVKVTQSSRYLVKRTGEKVFLECVQDMDHENMFWYRQDPGLGLRLIYFSYDVKMKEKGDIPEGYSVSREKKERFSLILESASTNQTSMYLCASAQVIFSGANVLTFGAGSRLTVL.

The CDR3 sequence: CASSVGYEQYF. CDR3 bases: TGTGCCAGCAGTGTCGGGTACGAGCAGTACTTC. The chain carries TRBV2 and TRBJ2-7; unclear D gene. Trimming left V 4 bases short and J 4 bases short, with 5 bases between. This CDR3 spans 11 amino acids. Germline V gene sequence: CDR1 SNHLY, CDR2 FYNNEI.

The chain uses TRBV7-2 and TRBJ1-5; 10 bases agree with TRBD1. This CDR3 region has 14 residues. Germline trimming cut 5 bases from V and 9 bases from J; bases unmatched to any gene: 7. CDR1 and CDR2 (germline): SGHTA, FQGNSA. The DNA of the CDR3 is TGTGCCAGCAGCGAGACAGGGGGCCCCTCGCCCCAGCATTTT. As protein: CASSETGGPSPQHF.

This clone was counted only a few times. The chain couples TRBV7-2 to TRBJ2-3; 8 bases fit TRBD2. Losses at the gene ends were 4 bases for V and 6 bases for J; bases not matched to a gene: 12. Germline V gives CDR1 SGHTA, CDR2 FQGNSA. The CDR3 sequence is 16 residues long. This CDR3 is CASSSRGGTLGDTQYF. In DNA form, the CDR3 reads TGTGCCAGCAGCTCCCGGGGGGGAACCCTCGGGGATACGCAGTATTTT. Supplemented by reference TRBV7-2 and TRBJ2-3, the full variable domain reads GAGVSQSPSNKVTEKGKDVELRCDPISGHTALYWYRQSLGQGLEFLIYFQGNSAPDKSGLPSDRFSAERTGGSVSTLTIQRTQQEDSAVYLCASSSRGGTLGDTQYFGPGTRLTVL.

This chain links TRBV6-1 with TRBJ2-2; 8 nucleotides line up with TRBD1. CDR1 and CDR2 (germline): MNHNS, SASEGT. Trimming removed 3 bases from V and 6 bases from J; junction bases left unmatched: 3. CDR3 length equals 14 residues. Here the CDR3 DNA reads TGTGCCAGCAGTGACAGGGGGCCCCCCGGGGAGCTGTTTTTT. Its translation is CASSDRGPPGELFF.

This clone has only a few counts. CDR3 nucleotide sequence: TGCGCCAGCAGCTTGGCTTGGCGGGGGGTGCCCGGTGATAGGGCCAACGTCCTGACTTTC. Translated: CASSLAWRGVPGDRANVLTF. The genes are TRBV5-1 and TRBJ2-6; 8 bases are shared with TRBD2. The CDR3 sequence is 20 residues long. J was trimmed by 5 bases and V by 0 bases; bases with no gene match: 16. The V gene's germline CDR1 is SGHRS and CDR2 YFSETQ.

This clone was seen more than once but under ten times. This chain connects TRBV19 to TRBJ1-5; D is unresolved. CDR1 is LNHDA, CDR2 SQIVND, per germline (reference sequence). This CDR3 is 15 amino acids long. The ends were cut back, 1 base at V and 0 bases at J, with 7 bases in the middle. The CDR3 spells CASSIVRDSNQPQHF. CDR3 sequence (DNA): TGTGCCAGTAGTATAGTGCGGGATAGCAATCAGCCCCAGCATTTT.

There are a few counts of this clone. The gene calls are TRBV29-1 and TRBJ2-1, with 10 bases aligning to TRBD2. After removal of 7 bases from V and 7 bases from J, the junction contained 25 bases not matched to a gene. Germline CDR1 is SQVTM and CDR2 is ANQGSEA. The CDR3 extends over 19 amino acids. CDR3 region: CSARMGLAGALTPRNEQFF. CDR3 coding DNA: TGCAGCGCCCGTATGGGGCTAGCGGGGGCACTTACCCCTCGAAATGAGCAGTTCTTC.

The CDR3 sequence is CASSLAGYNSPLHF. CDR3 bases: TGTGCCAGCAGCTTGGCGGGATATAATTCACCCCTCCACTTT. J is TRBJ1-6 and V is TRBV7-9; D call uncertain. V lost 3 bases to trimming and J lost 4 bases, with 7 bases between them. The CDR3 extends over 14 amino acids. Germline V lookup: CDR1 SEHNR, CDR2 FQNEAQ (reference sequence). The full variable domain, rest sourced from reference TRBV7-9 and TRBJ1-6, is DTGVSQNPRHKITKRGQNVTFRCDPISEHNRLYWYRQTLGQGPEFLTYFQNEAQLEKSRLLSDRFSAERPKGSFSTLEIQRTEQGDSAMYLCASSLAGYNSPLHFGNGTRLTVT.

The rearrangement links TRBV6-5 to TRBJ2-7; TRBD1 matches at 7 bases. The V and J ends lost 8 bases and 4 bases, in that order; junction bases with no gene match: 11. Germline V CDR1 and CDR2: MNHEY, SVGAGI. This CDR3 region has 14 residues. The DNA of the CDR3 is TGTGCCAGCCGCTTGGTAGAGGGGGCATACGAGCAGTACTTC. It encodes CASRLVEGAYEQYF.

This clone appeared a few times. The chain couples TRBV18 to TRBJ1-1, with TRBD1 as a possible D gene (5 bases). This CDR3 comprises 14 residues. Trimming stripped 5 bases from V and 5 bases from J, with 15 bases between. CDR1 and CDR2 (germline): KGHSH, LQKENI. The DNA of the CDR3 is TGTGCCAGCTCAGCCTTGGGGGGGATGACTGAAGCTTTCTTT. Translation: CASSALGGMTEAFF.

V and J are TRBV13 and TRBJ2-6; a weak D match, TRBD1 (6 bases). Germline CDR1 is PRHDT and CDR2 is FYEKMQ (reference sequence). Trimming pared 5 bases from V and 0 bases from J, leaving 14 bases between. The CDR3 consists of 17 residues. The CDR3 DNA reads TGTGCCAGCAGCCCAACGACAGGCCGCTCTGGGGCCAACGTCCTGACTTTC. Translated, it gives CASSPTTGRSGANVLTF.

This sequence joins TRBV9 and TRBJ2-2; D is uncertain. Germline CDR1 is SGDLS and CDR2 is YYNGEE. V lost 4 bases and J lost 3, with 7 bases in between. The CDR3 has 13 residues. CDR3 loop: CASSRDYTGELFF. CDR3 nucleotide sequence: TGTGCCAGCAGCCGTGACTACACCGGGGAGCTGTTTTTT. Based on the CDR3 plus reference TRBV9 and TRBJ2-2, the full variable domain is DSGVTQTPKHLITATGQRVTLRCSPRSGDLSVYWYQQSLDQGLQFLIQYYNGEERAKGNILERFSAQQFPDLHSELNLSSLELGDSALYFCASSRDYTGELFFGEGSRLTVL.

This clone was detected a few times. This rearrangement joins TRBV29-1 to TRBJ1-1; 8 nucleotides line up with TRBD1. Per the germline V gene, CDR1 is SQVTM and CDR2 is ANQGSEA. This CDR3 region has 13 residues. V gave up 4 bases and J gave up 12 bases; unmatched junction bases: 13. CDR3 nucleotide sequence: TGCAGCGTTGGGGGAGCGCCGACAGGGGCGTCTTTCTTT. Translation: CSVGGAPTGASFF.

The chain combines TRBV4-1 with TRBJ1-5; 7 positions match TRBD1. The V and J ends lost 6 bases and 1 base, in that order; junction bases with no gene match: 3. The CDR3 consists of 14 residues. Germline V lookup: CDR1 MGHRA, CDR2 YSYEKL. CDR3 protein: CASSPDRSNQPQHF. The CDR3 nucleotides are TGCGCCAGCAGTCCGGACAGGAGCAATCAGCCCCAGCATTTT.

This clone turned up a few times. This chain joins TRBV7-9 and TRBJ2-7; 8 bases line up with TRBD1. This CDR3 is built from 13 residues. The germline V gene has CDR1 SEHNR and CDR2 FQNEAQ (reference sequence). Losses at the gene ends were 7 bases for V and 2 bases for J; bases not matched to a gene: 4. The CDR3 bases are TGTGCCAGCATCAGGACAGGGACCTACGAGCAGTACTTC. It yields the protein CASIRTGTYEQYF.

This clone has a handful of counts. The CDR3: CASSSSSYEQYF. The CDR3, as DNA: TGTGCCAGCAGTTCCAGCTCCTACGAGCAGTACTTC. The gene calls are TRBV7-2 and TRBJ2-7; D is unresolved. Germline CDR1 SGHTA, CDR2 FQGNSA. This CDR3 has 12 amino acids. Trimming shortened V by 6 bases and J by 0 bases, and 6 bases separated the two germline ends.

By sample fraction, this clone is medium-sized (0.01 to 0.1%). The CDR3 loop reads CASRGQYSYNEQFF. CDR3 DNA: TGTGCCAGCAGGGGACAGTATTCCTACAATGAGCAGTTCTTC. The chain links TRBV6-6 to TRBJ2-1; 7 bases agree with TRBD1. Germline CDR1 MNHNY, CDR2 SVGAGI (reference sequence). The CDR3 totals 14 residues. The junction had 3 bases not matched to a gene; V was cut back by 6 bases and J by 1 base.

V gene TRBV4-3 combines with J gene TRBJ1-3, with a weak D call TRBD1 (6 bases). Germline-derived CDR1 and CDR2 are LGHNA and YSLEER. With 1 base removed from V and 4 bases from J, the gap between germline ends came to 11 bases. The length of the CDR3 is 15 residues. The CDR3 spells CASSQVPGTGNTIYF. The CDR3 region has the DNA TGCGCCAGCAGCCAAGTCCCCGGGACAGGAAACACCATATATTTT.